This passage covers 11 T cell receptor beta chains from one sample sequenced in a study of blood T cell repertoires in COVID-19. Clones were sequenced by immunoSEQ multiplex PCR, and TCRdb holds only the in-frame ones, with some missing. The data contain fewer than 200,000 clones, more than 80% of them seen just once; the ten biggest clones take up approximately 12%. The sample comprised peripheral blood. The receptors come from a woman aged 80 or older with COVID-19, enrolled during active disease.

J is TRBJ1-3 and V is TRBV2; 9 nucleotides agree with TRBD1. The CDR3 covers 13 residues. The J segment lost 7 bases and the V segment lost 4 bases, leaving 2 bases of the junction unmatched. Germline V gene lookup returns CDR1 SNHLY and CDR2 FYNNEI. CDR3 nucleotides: TGTGCCAGCAGTGTGACAGGGGGGAACACCATATATTTT. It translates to CASSVTGGNTIYF. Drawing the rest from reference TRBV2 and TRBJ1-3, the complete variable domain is EPEVTQTPSHQVTQMGQEVILRCVPISNHLYFYWYRQILGQKVEFLVSFYNNEISEKSEIFDDQFSVERPDGSNFTLKIRSTKLEDSAMYFCASSVTGGNTIYFGEGSWLTVV.

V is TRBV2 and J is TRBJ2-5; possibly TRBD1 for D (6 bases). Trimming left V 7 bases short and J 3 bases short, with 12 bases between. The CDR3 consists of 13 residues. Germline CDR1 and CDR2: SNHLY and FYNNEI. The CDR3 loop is CASKYRAEETQYF. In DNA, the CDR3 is TGTGCCAGCAAGTACAGGGCAGAAGAGACCCAGTACTTC.

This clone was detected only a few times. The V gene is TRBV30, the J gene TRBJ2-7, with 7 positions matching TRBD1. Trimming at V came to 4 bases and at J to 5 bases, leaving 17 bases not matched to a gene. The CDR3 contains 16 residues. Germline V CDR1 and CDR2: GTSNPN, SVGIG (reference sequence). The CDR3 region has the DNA TGTGCCTGGAAGGGAAGAAACAGGGGCTTAATGGACGAGCAGTACTTC. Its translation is CAWKGRNRGLMDEQYF. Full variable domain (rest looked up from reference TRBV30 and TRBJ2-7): SQTIHQWPATLVQPVGSPLSLECTVEGTSNPNLYWYRQAAGRGLQLLFYSVGIGQISSEVPQNLSASRPQDRQFILSSKKLLLSDSGFYLCAWKGRNRGLMDEQYFGPGTRLTVT.

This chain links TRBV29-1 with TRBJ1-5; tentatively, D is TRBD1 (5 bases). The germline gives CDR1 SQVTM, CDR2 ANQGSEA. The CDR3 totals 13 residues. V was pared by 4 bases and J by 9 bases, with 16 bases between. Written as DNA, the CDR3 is TGCAGCGTTGGTAGGCAGGGTCAAGGGCCCCAGCATTTT. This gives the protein CSVGRQGQGPQHF.

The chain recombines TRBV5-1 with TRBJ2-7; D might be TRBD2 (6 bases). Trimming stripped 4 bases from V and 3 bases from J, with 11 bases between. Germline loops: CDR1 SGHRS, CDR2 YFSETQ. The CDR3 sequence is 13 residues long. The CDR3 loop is CASSGGDGYEQYF. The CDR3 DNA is TGCGCCAGCAGCGGCGGGGACGGCTACGAGCAGTACTTC.

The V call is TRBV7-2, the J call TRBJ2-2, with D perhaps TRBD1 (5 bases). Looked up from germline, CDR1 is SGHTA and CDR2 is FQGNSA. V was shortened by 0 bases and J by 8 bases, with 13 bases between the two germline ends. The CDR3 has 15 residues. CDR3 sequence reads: CASSLAGVRTGELFF. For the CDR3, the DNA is TGTGCCAGCAGCTTAGCAGGGGTGAGAACGGGGGAGCTGTTTTTT.

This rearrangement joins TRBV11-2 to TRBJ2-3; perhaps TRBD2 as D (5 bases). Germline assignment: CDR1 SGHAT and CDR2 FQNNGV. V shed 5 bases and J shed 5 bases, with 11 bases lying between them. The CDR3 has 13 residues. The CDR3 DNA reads TGTGCCAGCAGCCTGGACTGGGAAGATACGCAGTATTTT. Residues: CASSLDWEDTQYF.

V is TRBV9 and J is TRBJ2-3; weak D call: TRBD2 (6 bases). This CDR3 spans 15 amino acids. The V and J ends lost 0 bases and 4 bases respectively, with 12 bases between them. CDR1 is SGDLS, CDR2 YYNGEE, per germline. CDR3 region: CASSVDGGWPDTQYF. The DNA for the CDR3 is TGTGCCAGCAGCGTAGATGGAGGGTGGCCAGATACGCAGTATTTT.

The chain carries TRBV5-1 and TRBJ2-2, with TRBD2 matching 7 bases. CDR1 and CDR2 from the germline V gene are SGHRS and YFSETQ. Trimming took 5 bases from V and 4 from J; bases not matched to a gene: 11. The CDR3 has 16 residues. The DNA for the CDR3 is TGCGCCAGCAGGTGGGAGGGCCGCCTCCTCACCGGGGAGCTGTTTTTT. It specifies CASRWEGRLLTGELFF.

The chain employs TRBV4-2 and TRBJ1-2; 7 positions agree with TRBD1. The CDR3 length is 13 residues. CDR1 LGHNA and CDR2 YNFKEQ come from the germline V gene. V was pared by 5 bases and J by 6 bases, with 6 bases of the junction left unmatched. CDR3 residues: CASSLRGTDGYTF. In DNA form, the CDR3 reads TGTGCCAGCAGCTTACGAGGGACAGATGGCTACACCTTC.

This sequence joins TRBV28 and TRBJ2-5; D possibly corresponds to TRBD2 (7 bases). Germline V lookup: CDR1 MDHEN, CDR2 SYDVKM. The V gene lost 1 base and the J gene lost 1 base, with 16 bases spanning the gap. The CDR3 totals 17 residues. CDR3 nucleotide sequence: TGTGCCAGCAGTTTATCGTCGTGGGGGGGCCTCCAAGAGACCCAGTACTTC. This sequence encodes CASSLSSWGGLQETQYF.